The entry below describes one T cell receptor (beta chain). This sample was taken from a study of blood T cell repertoires in COVID-19. Study information: Sources were T cells, B-cell-depleted T cells, or PBMCs; the material itself was cDNA or gDNA.

TCRdb keeps only in-frame clones here, not all; method: immunoSEQ multiplex PCR. This sample has a few hundred thousand clones, with 75% to 90% found just once. Sequencing was performed on peripheral blood. The sequence came from a young woman with acute or convalescent COVID-19.

The CDR3 DNA is TGCGCCAGCAGCTCCGGGACACCCTACACCGGGGAGCTGTTTTTT. Protein product: CASSSGTPYTGELFF. The rearrangement uses TRBV5-1 and TRBJ2-2; D is possibly TRBD1 (6 bases). CDR1 and CDR2 (germline): SGHRS, YFSETQ. V was trimmed by 3 bases and J by 3 bases, leaving 12 bases between them. The CDR3 contains 15 residues. Using reference TRBV5-1 and TRBJ2-2 for the parts outside the CDR3, the full variable domain is KAGVTQTPRYLIKTRGQQVTLSCSPISGHRSVSWYQQTPGQGLQFLFEYFSETQRNKGNFPGRFSGRQFSNSRSEMNVSTLELGDSALYLCASSSGTPYTGELFFGEGSRLTVL.